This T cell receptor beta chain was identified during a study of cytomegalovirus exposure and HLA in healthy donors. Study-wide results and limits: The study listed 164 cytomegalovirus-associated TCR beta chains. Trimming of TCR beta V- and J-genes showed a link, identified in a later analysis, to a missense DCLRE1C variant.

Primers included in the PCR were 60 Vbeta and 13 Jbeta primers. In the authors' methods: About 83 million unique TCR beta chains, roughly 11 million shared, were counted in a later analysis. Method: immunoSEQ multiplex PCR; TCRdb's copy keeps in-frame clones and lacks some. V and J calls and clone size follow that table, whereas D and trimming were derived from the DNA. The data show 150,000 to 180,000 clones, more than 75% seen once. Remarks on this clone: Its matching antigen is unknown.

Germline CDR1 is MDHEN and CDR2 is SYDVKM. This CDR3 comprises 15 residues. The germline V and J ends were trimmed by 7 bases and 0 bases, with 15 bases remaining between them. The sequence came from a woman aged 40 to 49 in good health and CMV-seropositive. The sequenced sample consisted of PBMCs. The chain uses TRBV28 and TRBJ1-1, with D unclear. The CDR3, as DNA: TGTGCCAGCAAGACAAGCTCCTTCATGAACACTGAAGCTTTCTTT. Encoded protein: CASKTSSFMNTEAFF.